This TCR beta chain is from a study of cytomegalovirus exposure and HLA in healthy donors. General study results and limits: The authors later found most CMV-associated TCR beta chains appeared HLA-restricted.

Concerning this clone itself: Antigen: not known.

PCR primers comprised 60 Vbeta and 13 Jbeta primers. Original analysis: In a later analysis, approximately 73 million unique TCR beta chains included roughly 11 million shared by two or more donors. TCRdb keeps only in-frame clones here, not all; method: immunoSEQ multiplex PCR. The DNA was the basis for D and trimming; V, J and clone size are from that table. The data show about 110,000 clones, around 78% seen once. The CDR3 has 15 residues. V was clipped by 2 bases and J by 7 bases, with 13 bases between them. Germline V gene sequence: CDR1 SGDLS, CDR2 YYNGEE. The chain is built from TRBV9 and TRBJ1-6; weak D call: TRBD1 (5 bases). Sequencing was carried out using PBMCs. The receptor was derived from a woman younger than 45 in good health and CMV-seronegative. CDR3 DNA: TGTGCCAGCAGCGTTAACCCAGGGCGAAATTCACCCCTCCACTTT. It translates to CASSVNPGRNSPLHF.